What follows is one T cell receptor beta chain and its context. The sample is drawn from a study of T-cell memory formation after mild COVID-19. TCRdb itself ran the 5' RACE reads through MiXCR, one entry per CDR3 protein. The sample carries 350,000 to 500,000 distinct CDR3 sequences, over 15% recorded once. The source of this sequence is a man aged 18 to 30 who had mild COVID-19 (a few samples of this study predate the infection). Cell type and time point are not known. The sample taken for sequencing was PBMCs or a T cell subset sorted from them (not recorded which).

The CDR3 nucleotides read TGTGCCTGGAGTTCGGACAGGGGGGCAGATACGCAGTATTTT. Protein sequence: CAWSSDRGADTQYF. The V call is TRBV30, the J call TRBJ2-3, with 10 bases lining up with TRBD1. Germline V lookup: CDR1 GTSNPN, CDR2 SVGIG (reference sequence). This CDR3 has 14 amino acids. Germline trimming cut 2 bases from V and 4 bases from J; bases unmatched to any gene: 3.